This T cell receptor beta chain is drawn from a study of blood T cell repertoires in COVID-19. Study overall: Sources were T cells, B-cell-depleted T cells, or PBMCs; the material itself was cDNA or gDNA.

Clones were read by immunoSEQ multiplex PCR, and TCRdb kept only the in-frame ones, dropping some. The data hold about 35,000 clones, with roughly 78% observed a single time. The germline CDR1 and CDR2 sequences are SGHVS and FQNEAQ. The CDR3 sequence is 15 residues long. Trimming took 5 bases from V and 0 from J, leaving 11 bases between them. The chain is built from TRBV7-8 and TRBJ2-1, with D perhaps TRBD1 (5 bases). The sequence was collected from an elderly man with active or convalescent COVID-19. Sequencing used peripheral blood. The CDR3 reads CASSIGHSSYNEQFF. The CDR3 DNA reads TGTGCCAGCAGCATCGGACACAGCTCCTACAATGAGCAGTTCTTC.